This is a list of T cell receptor beta chains from one sample in a study of blood T cell repertoires in COVID-19. Only in-frame clones appear in the TCRdb table, and some are missing; sequencing was by immunoSEQ multiplex PCR. Of more than 350,000 clones listed, around nine tenths are singletons. Specimen: PBMCs or T cells enriched from blood (not recorded which). The origin of the receptors is a woman aged 45-65 years who had recovered from COVID-19. CDR3s include the opening cysteine and the closing phenylalanine or tryptophan. A D gene is named only where the DNA matches it firmly. Clone size is not always given. Where it is, it says once, few, many or a class for expanded clones.

J,V,D,size,CDR3,DNA
TRBJ2-3,TRBV3-1/TRBV3-2,TRBD2,NA,CASSRGLAGGVDTQYF,TGTGCCAGCAGCCGAGGACTAGCGGGGGGCGTGGATACGCAGTATTTT
TRBJ1-3,TRBV18,TRBD1,NA,CASSPDRGLAGNTIYF,TGTGCCAGCTCACCGGACAGGGGGCTCGCTGGAAACACCATATATTTT
TRBJ2-7,TRBV7-9,TRBD1,few,CASSGRQGGGYEQYF,TGTGCCAGCAGCGGGCGACAGGGGGGAGGCTACGAGCAGTACTTC
TRBJ2-2,TRBV4-3,NA,NA,CASSQGVQGLYTGELFF,TGCGCCAGCAGCCAAGGAGTTCAGGGGTTGTACACCGGGGAGCTGTTTTTT
TRBJ2-3,TRBV30,NA,NA,CAWSYRGSRSSTDTQYF,TGTGCCTGGAGTTACCGGGGTTCGCGTTCTAGCACAGATACGCAGTATTTT
TRBJ2-3,TRBV5-1,TRBD2,NA,CASSLELAGGVSTDTQYF,TGCGCCAGCAGCTTAGAACTAGCGGGGGGCGTGAGCACAGATACGCAGTATTTT
TRBJ1-4,TRBV10-3,NA,NA,CASRDKGTNEKLFF,TGTGCCTCAAGGGACAAAGGAACTAATGAAAAACTGTTTTTT
TRBJ2-4,TRBV19,NA,NA,CASSMVQGNIQYF,TGTGCCAGTAGTATGGTCCAGGGCAACATTCAGTACTTC
TRBJ1-2,TRBV4-2,TRBD1,few,CASSQDRQGADGYTF,TGTGCCAGCAGCCAAGACCGACAGGGGGCGGATGGCTACACCTTC
TRBJ1-1,TRBV7-2,TRBD1,NA,CASSLGQGLRAFF,TGTGCCAGCAGCTTAGGACAGGGGCTGCGAGCTTTCTTT
TRBJ1-2,TRBV4-1,TRBD1,NA,CASSQEGPGGFYGYTF,TGCGCCAGCAGCCAAGAAGGGCCAGGGGGCTTCTATGGCTACACCTTC
TRBJ2-1,TRBV7-2,NA,NA,CASSPPYGLLYNEQFF,TGTGCCAGCAGCCCGCCTTATGGACTCCTTTACAATGAGCAGTTCTTC
TRBJ1-1,TRBV14,TRBD1,NA,CASSQVSGTVGEAFF,TGTGCCAGCAGCCAAGTCTCCGGGACAGTAGGAGAAGCTTTCTTT
TRBJ1-1,TRBV30,TRBD1,once,CAGTGGTEAFF,TGTGCCGGAACAGGGGGCACTGAAGCTTTCTTT
TRBJ1-2,TRBV7-2,NA,few,CASSLARGSGGSYGYTF,TGTGCCAGCAGCTTAGCAAGGGGGTCTGGGGGATCCTATGGCTACACCTTC
TRBJ1-1,TRBV28,NA,NA,CASSFRGFAEAFF,TGTGCCAGCAGTTTCCGAGGGTTTGCTGAAGCTTTCTTT
TRBJ1-5,TRBV6-2/TRBV6-3,NA,once,CASSRDKETIFSQPQHF,TGTGCCAGCAGTCGGGACAAGGAGACCATCTTCTCGCAGCCCCAGCATTTT
TRBJ2-2,TRBV29-1,NA,NA,CSATQDISNTGELFF,TGCAGCGCGACTCAGGACATATCGAACACCGGGGAGCTGTTTTTT
TRBJ2-7,TRBV6-5,NA,few,CASTNPGGSYEQYF,TGTGCCAGCACCAACCCAGGAGGAAGCTACGAGCAGTACTTC
TRBJ2-7,TRBV3-1/TRBV3-2,NA,NA,CASSQALNKGLEQYF,TGTGCCAGCAGCCAAGCTTTGAACAAGGGGTTGGAGCAGTACTTC
TRBJ1-1,TRBV6-2/TRBV6-3,NA,NA,CASSQGRGAFF,TGTGCCAGCAGTCAAGGAAGAGGGGCTTTCTTT
TRBJ2-3,TRBV28,TRBD1,NA,CASSPQGASTDTQYF,TGTGCCAGCAGTCCACAGGGGGCGAGCACAGATACGCAGTATTTT
TRBJ2-5,TRBV3-1/TRBV3-2,NA,NA,CASSRQGGQYKETQYF,TGTGCCAGCAGCCGGCAGGGTGGACAGTATAAAGAGACCCAGTACTTC
TRBJ1-4,TRBV18,NA,few,CASSRGRDEKLFF,TGTGCCAGCTCAAGGGGAAGAGATGAAAAACTGTTTTTT
TRBJ1-1,TRBV28,NA,NA,CASSLSVRGWNTEAFF,TGTGCCAGCAGTCTCTCGGTTAGGGGATGGAACACTGAAGCTTTCTTT
TRBJ2-3,TRBV7-2,TRBD1,NA,CASSSGTGSGDTQYF,TGTGCCAGCAGCTCGGGGACAGGGTCAGGAGATACGCAGTATTTT
TRBJ2-3,TRBV4-2,TRBD1,NA,CASSQSGTGGLGSDTQYF,TGTGCCAGCAGCCAATCCGGGACAGGCGGACTGGGATCAGATACGCAGTATTTT
TRBJ2-2,TRBV3-1/TRBV3-2,NA,NA,CASSLLGAGAGELFF,TGTGCCAGCAGCCTCTTGGGGGCAGGCGCCGGGGAGCTGTTTTTT
TRBJ2-2,TRBV19,NA,NA,CASSRPGMNTGELFF,TGTGCCAGTAGTCGGCCAGGGATGAACACCGGGGAGCTGTTTTTT
TRBJ1-4,TRBV2,TRBD1,once,CASKQGLNNEKLFF,TGTGCCAGCAAACAGGGGCTTAATAATGAAAAACTGTTTTTT
TRBJ2-1,TRBV20-1,NA,once,CSASQTSSYNEQFF,TGCAGTGCTAGTCAAACTAGCAGTTACAATGAGCAGTTCTTC
TRBJ1-1,TRBV2,NA,NA,CASSGQGRTEAFF,TGTGCCAGCAGTGGCCAGGGGCGCACTGAAGCTTTCTTT
TRBJ1-1,TRBV18,NA,NA,CASSPTVGNTEAFF,TGTGCCAGCTCGCCCACGGTCGGGAACACTGAAGCTTTCTTT
TRBJ1-4,TRBV2,NA,NA,CASRNGRGNEKLFF,TGTGCCAGCAGGAACGGACGGGGGAATGAAAAACTGTTTTTT
TRBJ1-2,TRBV9,TRBD1,NA,CASSRDRSHYGYTF,TGTGCCAGCAGCCGGGACAGGTCGCACTATGGCTACACCTTC
TRBJ1-2,TRBV15,NA,NA,CATSRGDTNYGYTF,TGTGCCACCAGCAGAGGAGACACGAATTATGGCTACACCTTC
TRBJ1-2,TRBV4-3,TRBD1,few,CASSQGGTGVGYTF,TGCGCCAGCAGCCAAGGCGGGACAGGGGTTGGCTACACCTTC
TRBJ1-5,TRBV6-1,NA,NA,CASSGDPTRTDADNQPQHF,TGTGCCAGCAGTGGAGACCCAACTAGAACGGACGCTGATAATCAGCCCCAGCATTTT
TRBJ1-3,TRBV7-9,NA,NA,CASSPPGGGRGNTIYF,TGTGCCAGCAGCCCCCCGGGCGGGGGAAGGGGAAACACCATATATTTT
TRBJ2-7,TRBV4-1,NA,NA,CASSRLVRGAHYEQYF,TGCGCCAGCAGCCGCCTCGTACGGGGGGCCCACTACGAGCAGTACTTC
TRBJ1-2,TRBV19,TRBD1,NA,CASSITLDREVHYGYTF,TGTGCCAGTAGTATAACCTTAGACAGGGAGGTTCACTATGGCTACACCTTC
TRBJ2-1,TRBV2,NA,NA,CASSEDSKTIRVF,TGTGCCAGCAGTGAGGACAGCAAGACTATTCGGGTCTTC
TRBJ2-3,TRBV18,TRBD2,once,CASSLKRAGEHTDTQYF,TGTGCCAGCTCGCTAAAGCGCGCGGGGGAACACACAGATACGCAGTATTTT
TRBJ2-1,TRBV7-9,TRBD2,NA,CASSSFGEGDSEQFF,TGTGCCAGCAGCTCTTTCGGGGAGGGTGACAGTGAGCAGTTCTTC
TRBJ1-3,TRBV2,NA,NA,CATRDSSYSGNTIYF,TGTGCCACCCGAGACAGTTCGTACTCTGGAAACACCATATATTTT
TRBJ1-2,TRBV19,TRBD1,NA,CATKAGTGNNILYGYTF,TGTGCCACCAAGGCCGGGACAGGGAACAATATCCTCTATGGCTACACCTTC
TRBJ1-4,TRBV30,NA,NA,CACNRQQGVEKLFF,TGTGCCTGCAACAGACAGCAGGGCGTTGAAAAACTGTTTTTT
TRBJ1-3,TRBV6-4,TRBD1,NA,CASSDKEIDREPGGNTIYF,TGTGCCAGCAGTGACAAGGAGATCGACAGGGAACCGGGGGGAAACACCATATATTTT
TRBJ1-2,TRBV19,TRBD1,NA,CASSDRGKDYGYTF,TGTGCCAGTAGCGACAGGGGAAAAGACTATGGCTACACCTTC
TRBJ2-1,TRBV6-5,TRBD2,NA,CASHPGLAAYEQFF,TGTGCCAGCCATCCGGGACTAGCGGCATATGAGCAGTTCTTC
TRBJ2-2,TRBV19,NA,few,CASTTGVNTGELFF,TGTGCCAGTACTACGGGAGTGAACACCGGGGAGCTGTTTTTT
TRBJ2-1,TRBV28,TRBD2,once,CASSTSGGAYNEQFF,TGTGCCAGCAGTACAAGCGGGGGGGCCTACAATGAGCAGTTCTTC
TRBJ1-3,TRBV4-1,NA,NA,CASSQENTIYF,TGCGCCAGCAGCCAGGAGAACACCATATATTTT
TRBJ1-1,TRBV12-3/TRBV12-4,NA,NA,CASSLRGGTEAFF,TGTGCCAGCAGTTTACGGGGGGGCACTGAAGCTTTCTTT
TRBJ1-6,TRBV5-5,TRBD1,NA,CASRLAGTGNSPLHF,TGTGCCAGCAGGTTGGCCGGGACAGGTAACTCACCCCTCCACTTT